The T cell receptor beta chain under discussion was sequenced for a study of blood T cells in healthy people across ages. Study-wide findings and caveats: Whereas aged donors had fewer naive CD4+ cells, long-lived donors had more of them and higher diversity. It was held that diversity estimates obtained from one million T cells represented underestimates.

To note about this clonotype: The antigen remains unidentified.

In each sample, at least 6.5 million PBMCs were isolated. A sample-barcoded 5' primer and a J-beta primer mix were used in a second PCR of roughly 7 to 11 cycles. TCRdb recomputed calls from the 5' RACE reads with MiXCR, one row per CDR3 protein. The profile shows 1,500,000 or so distinct CDR3 sequences, approximately 59% of them singletons. The TCR sequence derives from a young man in good health. Specimen: blood.

CDR3 coding DNA: TGTGCCAGCAGCCTCCCGGGACTAGCGGGTTACTCTGGGGCCAACGTCCTGACTTTC. Translating gives CASSLPGLAGYSGANVLTF. This rearrangement joins TRBV6-1 to TRBJ2-6, with TRBD2 matching over 12 bases. V gave up 6 bases and J gave up 0 bases; unmatched junction bases: 9. The CDR3 is 19 amino acids. Germline V gene sequence: CDR1 MNHNS, CDR2 SASEGT.